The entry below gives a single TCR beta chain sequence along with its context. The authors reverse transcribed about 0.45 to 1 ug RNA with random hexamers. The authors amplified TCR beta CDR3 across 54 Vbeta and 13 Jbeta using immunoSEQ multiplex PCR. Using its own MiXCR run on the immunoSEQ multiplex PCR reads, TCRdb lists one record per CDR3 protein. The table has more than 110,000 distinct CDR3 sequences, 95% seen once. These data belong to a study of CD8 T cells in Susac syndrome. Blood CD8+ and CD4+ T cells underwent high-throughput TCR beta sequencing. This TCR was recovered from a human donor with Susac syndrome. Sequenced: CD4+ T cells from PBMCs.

The CDR3 spells CASSIPGQGTDTQYF. CDR3 in DNA: TGTGCCAGCAGCATACCGGGACAGGGAACAGATACGCAGTATTTT. V gene TRBV21-1 combines with J gene TRBJ2-3; the listed D gene, TRBD1, was not tested against the DNA. TRBV21-1 is labeled a pseudogene. The CDR3 consists of 15 residues.